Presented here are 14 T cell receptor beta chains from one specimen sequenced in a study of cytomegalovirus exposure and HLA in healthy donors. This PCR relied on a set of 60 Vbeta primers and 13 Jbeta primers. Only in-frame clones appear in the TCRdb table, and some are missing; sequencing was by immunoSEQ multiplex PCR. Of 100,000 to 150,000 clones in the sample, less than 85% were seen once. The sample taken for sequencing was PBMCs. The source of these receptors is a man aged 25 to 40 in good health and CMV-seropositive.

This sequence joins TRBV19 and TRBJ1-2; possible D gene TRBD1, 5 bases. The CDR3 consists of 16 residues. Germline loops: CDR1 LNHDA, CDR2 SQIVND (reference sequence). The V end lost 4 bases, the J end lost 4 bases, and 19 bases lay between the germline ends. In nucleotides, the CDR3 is TGTGCCAGTAGTAAGGGCGGAAGCAGGGTCCCCTATGGCTACACCTTC. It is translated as CASSKGGSRVPYGYTF. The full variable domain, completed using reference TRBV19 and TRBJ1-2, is DGGITQSPKYLFRKEGQNVTLSCEQNLNHDAMYWYRQDPGQGLRLIYYSQIVNDFQKGDIAEGYSVSREKKESFPLTVTSAQKNPTAFYLCASSKGGSRVPYGYTFGSGTRLTVV.

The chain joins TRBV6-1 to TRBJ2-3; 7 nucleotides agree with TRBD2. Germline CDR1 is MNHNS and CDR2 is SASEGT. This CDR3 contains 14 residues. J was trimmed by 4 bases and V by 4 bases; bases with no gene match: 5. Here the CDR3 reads CASSVERGADTQYF. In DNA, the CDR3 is TGTGCCAGCAGTGTGGAGCGGGGAGCAGATACGCAGTATTTT.

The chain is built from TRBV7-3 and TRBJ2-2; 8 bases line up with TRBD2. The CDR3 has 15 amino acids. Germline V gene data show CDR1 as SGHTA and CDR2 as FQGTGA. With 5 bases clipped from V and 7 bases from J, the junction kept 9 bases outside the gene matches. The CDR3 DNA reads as TGTGCCAGCAGCCCTTCGGGAGGGGGTGTCGGGGAGCTGTTTTTT. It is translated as CASSPSGGGVGELFF. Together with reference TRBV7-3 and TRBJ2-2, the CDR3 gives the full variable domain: GAGVSQTPSNKVTEKGKYVELRCDPISGHTALYWYRQSLGQGPEFLIYFQGTGAADDSGLPNDRFFAVRPEGSVSTLKIQRTERGDSAVYLCASSPSGGGVGELFFGEGSRLTVL.

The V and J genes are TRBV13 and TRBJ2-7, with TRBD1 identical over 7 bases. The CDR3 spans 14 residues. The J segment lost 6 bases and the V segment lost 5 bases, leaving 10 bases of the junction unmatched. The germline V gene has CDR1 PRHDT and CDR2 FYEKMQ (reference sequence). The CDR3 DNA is TGTGCCAGCAGCCACAGGACAGGATTTTCCGAGCAGTACTTC. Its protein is CASSHRTGFSEQYF.

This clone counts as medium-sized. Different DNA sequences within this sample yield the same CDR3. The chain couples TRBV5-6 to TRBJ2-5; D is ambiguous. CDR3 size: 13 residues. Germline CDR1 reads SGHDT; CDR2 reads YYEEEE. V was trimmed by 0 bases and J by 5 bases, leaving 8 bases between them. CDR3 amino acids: CASSLVLEETQYF. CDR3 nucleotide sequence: TGTGCCAGCAGCTTGGTCCTGGAGGAGACCCAGTACTTC.

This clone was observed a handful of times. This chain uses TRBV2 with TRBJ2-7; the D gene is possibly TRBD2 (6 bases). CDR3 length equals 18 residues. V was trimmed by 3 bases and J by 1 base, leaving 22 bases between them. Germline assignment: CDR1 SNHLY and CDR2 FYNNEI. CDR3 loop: CASSDPWGEVSGSYEQYF. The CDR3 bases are TGTGCCAGCAGTGACCCCTGGGGGGAGGTTTCGGGATCCTACGAGCAGTACTTC.

The DNA of the CDR3 is TGTGCCAGCAGCGATACACCACAGCACTCTGGAAACACCATATATTTT. Protein sequence: CASSDTPQHSGNTIYF. The chain has TRBV5-8 and TRBJ1-3; unclear D gene. Germline values: CDR1 SGHTS, CDR2 YDEGEE. The CDR3 covers 16 residues. The germline V and J ends were trimmed by 4 bases and 0 bases, with 14 bases remaining between them.

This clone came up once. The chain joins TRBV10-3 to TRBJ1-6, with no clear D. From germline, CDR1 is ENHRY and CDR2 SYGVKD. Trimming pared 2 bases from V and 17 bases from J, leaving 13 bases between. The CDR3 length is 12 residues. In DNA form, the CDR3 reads TGTGCCATCAGTGAGGAGAGGTCCCCTGTCCACTTT. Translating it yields CAISEERSPVHF.

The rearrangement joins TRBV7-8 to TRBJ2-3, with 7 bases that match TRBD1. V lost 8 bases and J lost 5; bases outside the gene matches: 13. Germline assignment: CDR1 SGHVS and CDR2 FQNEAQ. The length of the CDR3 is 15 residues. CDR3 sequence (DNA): TGTGCCAGCTCAAGACAGGGTATAGCGCAAGATACGCAGTATTTT. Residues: CASSRQGIAQDTQYF.

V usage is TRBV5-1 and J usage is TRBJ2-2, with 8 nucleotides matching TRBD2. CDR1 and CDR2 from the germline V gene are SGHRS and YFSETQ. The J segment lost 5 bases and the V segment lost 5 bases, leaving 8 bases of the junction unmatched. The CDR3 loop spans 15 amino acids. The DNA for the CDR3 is TGCGCCAGCAGTTTACTAGCGGATAAGACCGGGGAGCTGTTTTTT. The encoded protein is CASSLLADKTGELFF.

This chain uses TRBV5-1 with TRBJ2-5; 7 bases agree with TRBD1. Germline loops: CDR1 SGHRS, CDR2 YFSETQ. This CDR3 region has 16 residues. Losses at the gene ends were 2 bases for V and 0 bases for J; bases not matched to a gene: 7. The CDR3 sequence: CASSLRDRSYQETQYF. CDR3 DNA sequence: TGCGCCAGCAGCTTACGGGACAGAAGTTACCAAGAGACCCAGTACTTC.

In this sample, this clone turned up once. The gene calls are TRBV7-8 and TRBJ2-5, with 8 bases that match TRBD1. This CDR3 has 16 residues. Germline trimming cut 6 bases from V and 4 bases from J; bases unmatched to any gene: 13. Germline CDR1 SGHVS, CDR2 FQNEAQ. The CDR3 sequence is CASSSRSGGTAETQYF. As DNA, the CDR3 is TGTGCCAGCAGTTCCAGATCAGGGGGCACCGCAGAGACCCAGTACTTC. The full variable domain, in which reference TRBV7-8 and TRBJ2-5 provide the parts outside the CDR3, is GAGVSQSPRYKVAKRGQDVALRCDPISGHVSLFWYQQALGQGPEFLTYFQNEAQLDKSGLPSDRFFAERPEGSVSTLKIQRTQQEDSAVYLCASSSRSGGTAETQYFGPGTRLLVL.

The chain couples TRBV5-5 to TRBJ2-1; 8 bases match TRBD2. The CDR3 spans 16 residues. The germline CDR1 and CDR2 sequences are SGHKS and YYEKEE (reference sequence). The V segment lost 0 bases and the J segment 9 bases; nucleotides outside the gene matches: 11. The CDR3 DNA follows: TGTGCCAGCAGCTTGGTGTCAGCGGGGGCTGTCATTGAGCAGTTCTTC. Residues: CASSLVSAGAVIEQFF.

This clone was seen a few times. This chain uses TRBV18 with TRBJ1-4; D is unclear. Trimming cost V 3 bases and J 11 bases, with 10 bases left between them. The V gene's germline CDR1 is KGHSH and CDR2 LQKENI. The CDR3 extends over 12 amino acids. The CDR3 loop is CASSPSTDKLFF. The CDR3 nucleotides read TGTGCCAGCTCACCGAGTACAGATAAACTGTTTTTT. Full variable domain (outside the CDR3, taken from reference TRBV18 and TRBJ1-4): NAGVMQNPRHLVRRRGQEARLRCSPMKGHSHVYWYRQLPEEGLKFMVYLQKENIIDESGMPKERFSAEFPKEGPSILRIQQVVRGDSAAYFCASSPSTDKLFFGSGTQLSVL.